This entry lists 16 T cell receptor beta chains sequenced from one sample in a study of lymphopenia after photon versus proton radiotherapy. Generated by immunoSEQ multiplex PCR, the TCRdb table keeps only in-frame clones and is missing some. Of approximately 65,000 clones listed, about 85% are singletons. Sample: peripheral blood, taken from a patient treated with proton-based radiotherapy. The source is an elderly man with esophageal cancer.

The chain uses TRBV5-1 and TRBJ2-7; possibly TRBD1 for D (6 bases). Trimming shortened V by 4 bases and J by 5 bases, and 22 bases separated the two germline ends. Germline V gene lookup returns CDR1 SGHRS and CDR2 YFSETQ. The CDR3 runs 16 residues. The CDR3: CASSERTGTPSDEQYF. The CDR3 bases are TGCGCCAGCAGCGAGCGTACGGGGACACCCTCGGACGAGCAGTACTTC.

The chain has TRBV18 and TRBJ1-3; 9 nucleotides align to TRBD1. The trim removed 2 bases at V and 0 bases at J, leaving 11 bases unmatched. Per germline, CDR1 KGHSH and CDR2 LQKENI. The CDR3 length is 19 residues. The CDR3 nucleotides are TGTGCCAGCTCACCATGGACGTACAGGACAGGGGACTCTGGAAACACCATATATTTT. This codes for CASSPWTYRTGDSGNTIYF.

Comment on this clone: A much larger clone lies one base from this, so it may be a read error. V and J are TRBV5-4 and TRBJ1-1; TRBD1 might be the D (5 bases). The CDR3 sequence is 14 residues long. Germline V gene lookup returns CDR1 SGHNT and CDR2 YYREEE (reference sequence). The CDR3: CVTTIGLGDTEAFF. CDR3 sequence (DNA): TGTGTCACCACAATAGGGTTGGGGGACACTGAAGCTTTCTTT.

This clone was seen only a few times. This chain uses TRBV6-5 with TRBJ1-2; 9 bases are a match to TRBD1. This CDR3 comprises 14 residues. The junction had 5 bases not matched to a gene; V was cut back by 6 bases and J by 3 bases. CDR1 is MNHEY, CDR2 SVGAGI, per germline. CDR3 residues: CASRGWDRDYGYTF. The DNA of the CDR3 is TGTGCCAGCAGGGGATGGGACAGGGACTATGGCTACACCTTC.

CDR3 in DNA: TGTGCCAGTAGTATAGCTGCGACAGGGGGCTACGAGCAGTACTTC. It codes for CASSIAATGGYEQYF. The rearrangement links TRBV19 to TRBJ2-7, with 9 bases aligning to TRBD1. CDR1 and CDR2 from the germline V gene are LNHDA and SQIVND (reference sequence). V gave up 1 base and J gave up 3 bases; unmatched junction bases: 4. This CDR3 comprises 15 residues.

The chain carries TRBV5-6 and TRBJ2-3; the match to TRBD2 covers 16 bases. CDR3 length: 17 residues. Germline V gives CDR1 SGHDT, CDR2 YYEEEE. V trimming: 4 bases; J trimming: 5 bases; junction bases outside the gene matches: 7. The CDR3 region has the DNA TGTGCCAGCAGCCAACCCGGGACTAGCGGGGGGGAAGATACGCAGTATTTT. This sequence encodes CASSQPGTSGGEDTQYF.

This chain uses TRBV4-2 with TRBJ1-2; D not certain. V lost 0 bases, J lost 0 bases, and 14 bases lay in between. The CDR3 length is 17 residues. CDR1 and CDR2 from the germline V gene are LGHNA and YNFKEQ. Here the CDR3 DNA reads TGTGCCAGCAGCCAAGACCCCTTCCTGGCGGCTAACTATGGCTACACCTTC. Protein product: CASSQDPFLAANYGYTF.

This sequence joins TRBV7-8 and TRBJ2-2; 14 nucleotides agree with TRBD2. The CDR3 covers 19 residues. From germline, CDR1 is SGHVS and CDR2 FQNEAQ. J lost 0 bases, V lost 6 bases, and 9 bases had no gene match. CDR3 bases: TGTGCCAGCAGTTCAAGGGGACTAGCGGGGGCCCCGAACACCGGGGAGCTGTTTTTT. It encodes CASSSRGLAGAPNTGELFF. Full variable domain (outside the CDR3, taken from reference TRBV7-8 and TRBJ2-2): GAGVSQSPRYKVAKRGQDVALRCDPISGHVSLFWYQQALGQGPEFLTYFQNEAQLDKSGLPSDRFFAERPEGSVSTLKIQRTQQEDSAVYLCASSSRGLAGAPNTGELFFGEGSRLTVL.

This chain joins TRBV18 and TRBJ2-2, with 8 bases aligning to TRBD1. Germline CDR1 reads KGHSH; CDR2 reads LQKENI. J lost 3 bases, V lost 2 bases, and 5 bases had no gene match. This CDR3 is built from 16 residues. Written as DNA, the CDR3 is TGTGCCAGCTCACCAAGCAGGGGGCCTGACACCGGGGAGCTGTTTTTT. Its translation is CASSPSRGPDTGELFF.

This clone was seen more than once but under ten times. The rearrangement joins TRBV5-1 to TRBJ1-2; D is perhaps TRBD1 (6 bases). This CDR3 region has 16 residues. The germline V and J ends were trimmed by 0 bases and 7 bases, with 19 bases remaining between them. CDR1 SGHRS and CDR2 YFSETQ come from the germline V gene. This chain's CDR3 is CASSLEFNRGAAGYTF. DNA of the CDR3: TGCGCCAGCAGCTTGGAGTTCAACCGGGGGGCTGCTGGCTACACCTTC. The complete variable domain, with remaining parts taken from reference TRBV5-1 and TRBJ1-2, reads KAGVTQTPRYLIKTRGQQVTLSCSPISGHRSVSWYQQTPGQGLQFLFEYFSETQRNKGNFPGRFSGRQFSNSRSEMNVSTLELGDSALYLCASSLEFNRGAAGYTFGSGTRLTVV.

The CDR3, as DNA: TGCGCCAGCAGCCACCAACGCCCCAATGAGCAGTTCTTC. It yields the protein CASSHQRPNEQFF. The chain joins TRBV4-3 to TRBJ2-1, with D uncertain. Germline lookup yields CDR1 LGHNA and CDR2 YSLEER. The CDR3 is 13 amino acids. V was pared by 3 bases and J by 6 bases, with 9 bases between.

This clone was detected only a few times. This chain connects TRBV7-2 to TRBJ1-5, with 7 bases matching TRBD1. The CDR3 consists of 13 residues. Trimming at V came to 3 bases and at J to 5 bases, leaving 1 base not matched to a gene. Germline V gene sequence: CDR1 SGHTA, CDR2 FQGNSA. CDR3 bases: TGTGCCAGCAGCTTCGACAGGGATCAGCCCCAGCATTTT. Its translation: CASSFDRDQPQHF.

The rearrangement joins TRBV27 to TRBJ2-2; maybe TRBD2 (6 bases). The CDR3 contains 15 residues. Trimming removed 4 bases from V and 6 bases from J, with 15 bases in between. CDR1 MNHEY and CDR2 SMNVEV come from the germline V gene (reference sequence). As DNA, the CDR3 is TGTGCCAGCAGTTCCTCACCGGGAGCTCCCGGGGAGCTGTTTTTT. Its translation: CASSSSPGAPGELFF.

The CDR3, as DNA: TGTGCCATCACCGGACAGACAAACTATGGCTACACCTTC. It yields the protein CAITGQTNYGYTF. The chain joins TRBV10-3 to TRBJ1-2, with a possible D match to TRBD1 (6 bases). The germline V gene encodes CDR1 ENHRY and CDR2 SYGVKD. The CDR3 is 13 amino acids. V was clipped by 7 bases and J by 2 bases, with 11 bases between them.

This clone was seen once. Written as DNA, the CDR3 is TGCGCCAGCAGCCAAGATATCTCCAGAAGCAATCAGCCCCAGCATTTT. This encodes CASSQDISRSNQPQHF. The chain employs TRBV4-1 and TRBJ1-5; the D is unclear. The CDR3 is 16 residues long. V lost 0 bases to trimming and J lost 1 base, with 10 bases between them. Germline V lookup: CDR1 MGHRA, CDR2 YSYEKL.

This clone was counted a single time. The chain employs TRBV5-1 and TRBJ2-2, with 12 bases aligning to TRBD2. This CDR3 has 16 amino acids. V shed 5 bases, J shed 1 base, and the junction held 3 bases outside the gene matches. Per germline, CDR1 SGHRS and CDR2 YFSETQ. Here the CDR3 DNA reads TGCGCCAGCAGACTAGCGGGAGGCCAGAACACCGGGGAGCTGTTTTTT. It translates to CASRLAGGQNTGELFF.